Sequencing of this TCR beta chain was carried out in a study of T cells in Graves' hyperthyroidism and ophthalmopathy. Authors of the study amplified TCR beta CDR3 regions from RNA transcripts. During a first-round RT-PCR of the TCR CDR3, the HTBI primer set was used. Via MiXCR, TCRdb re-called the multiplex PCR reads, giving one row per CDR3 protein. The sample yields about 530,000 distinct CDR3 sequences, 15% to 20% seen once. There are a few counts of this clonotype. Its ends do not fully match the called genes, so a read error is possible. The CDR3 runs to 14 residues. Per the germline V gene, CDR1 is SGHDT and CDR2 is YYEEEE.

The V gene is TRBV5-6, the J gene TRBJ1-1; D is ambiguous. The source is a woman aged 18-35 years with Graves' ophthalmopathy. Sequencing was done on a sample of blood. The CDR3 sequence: CASSLDGLNTGAFF. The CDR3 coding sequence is TGTGCCAGCAGCTTGGACGGTTTGAACACTGGAGCTTTCTTT.